These T cell receptor beta chains were read from a single sample in a study of post-analysis software for immune sequencing data. TCRdb reprocessed the PCR reads via MiXCR and lists one record per CDR3 protein. The sample records about 540,000 distinct CDR3 sequences, 34% being singletons. Material: blood. Receptors were obtained from a girl aged 2 to 17 with multiple sclerosis. Both conserved end residues are part of each CDR3. D genes are given only for firm matches. Size tells how often a clone was seen (once, few, many) or the class of an expanded clone, and some rows leave it out.

- | TRBJ2-2 | TRBV6-1 | - | TGTGCCAGCAGTTCCTGGGAGAACACCGGGGAGCTGTTTTTT | CASSSWENTGELFF
- | TRBJ2-7 | TRBV20-1 | - | TGCAGTGCTCAAAGACTTGATTCCCCCCTCTACGAGCAGTACTTC | CSAQRLDSPLYEQYF
TRBD1 | TRBJ1-2 | TRBV6-2/TRBV6-3 | - | TGTGCCAGCAGTTACACAGGGGTTGACTATGGCTACACCTTC | CASSYTGVDYGYTF
TRBD2 | TRBJ2-5 | TRBV4-2 | few | TGTGCCAGCAGCCAACTCCTAGCGGGGGAACACCAAGAGACCCAGTACTTC | CASSQLLAGEHQETQYF
TRBD1 | TRBJ2-1 | TRBV5-1 | few | TGCGCCAGCAGCGGGACGACAGGGATTTACAATGAGCAGTTCTTC | CASSGTTGIYNEQFF
TRBD1 | TRBJ1-2 | TRBV20-1 | - | TGCAGTGCTACGACAGGGACCTATGGCTACACCTTC | CSATTGTYGYTF
- | TRBJ1-2 | TRBV9 | few | TGTGCCAGCAGCGTACCGGCAGTCGGCTACACCTTC | CASSVPAVGYTF
- | TRBJ2-1 | TRBV7-9 | - | TGTGCCAGCAGCTCCAAATTCAGGTCTCCCAATGAGCAGTTCTTC | CASSSKFRSPNEQFF
- | TRBJ1-2 | TRBV11-2 | once | TGTGCCAGCAGCATAACCGGGGGCGCTAACTATGGCTACACCTTC | CASSITGGANYGYTF
- | TRBJ1-1 | TRBV3-1 | - | TGTGCCAGCAGCCAAGTTGATCGACTGTGGGCGATGAACACTGAAGCTTTCTTT | CASSQVDRLWAMNTEAFF
TRBD1 | TRBJ2-7 | TRBV12-3/TRBV12-4 | - | TGTGCCAGCAGTTTGAAGGGGGCCTCCGAGCAGTACTTC | CASSLKGASEQYF
- | TRBJ1-2 | TRBV29-1 | few | TGCAGCGTTGTTGAGGGTTACGGCTACACCTTC | CSVVEGYGYTF
TRBD2 | TRBJ2-5 | TRBV6-5 | - | TGTGCCAGCAGTTACTCAGGACTAGCGGGGGGTCCGAACCAAGAGACCCAGTACTTC | CASSYSGLAGGPNQETQYF
- | TRBJ1-4 | TRBV6-1 | few | TGTGCCAGCAGACCACCTGGCGGGAGGGCCCGTGCAACTAATGAAAAACTGTTTTTT | CASRPPGGRARATNEKLFF
TRBD2 | TRBJ2-3 | TRBV7-6 | - | TGTGCCAGCAGCTCGGGACTAGCGGGGGCCTCAGGCAATACGCAGTATTTT | CASSSGLAGASGNTQYF
TRBD2 | TRBJ2-1 | TRBV7-2 | few | TGTGCCAGCAGCTCACGACTAGCGGGGTACTACAATGAGCAGTTCTTC | CASSSRLAGYYNEQFF
- | TRBJ2-7 | TRBV7-2 | - | TGTGCCAGCAGCTTAGGCCGCAGCGATACCTACGAGCAGTACTTC | CASSLGRSDTYEQYF
TRBD1 | TRBJ2-5 | TRBV29-1 | - | TGCAGCGTTGGCAGGGGGCAGAACCTCTTTTACCAAGAGGCCCAGTACTTC | CSVGRGQNLFYQEAQYF
- | TRBJ1-5 | TRBV6-6 | few | TGTGCCAGCAGTATACCTTCAACGAGTCAGCCCCAGCATTTT | CASSIPSTSQPQHF
- | TRBJ1-2 | TRBV29-1 | few | TGCAGCGTTGAAGGTAACGGCTATGGCTACACCTTC | CSVEGNGYGYTF
- | TRBJ2-7 | TRBV7-8 | - | TGTGCCAGCAGCCACTCGAGGGGGGTAAGCTCCTACGAGCAGTACTTC | CASSHSRGVSSYEQYF
TRBD1 | TRBJ2-5 | TRBV18 | - | TGTGCCAGCTCACCCAGGACAGGGGAGAGAAAGACCCAGTACTTC | CASSPRTGERKTQYF
- | TRBJ2-7 | TRBV4-1 | many | TGCGCCAGCAGCCATATGCCGTCTAGCCGGACCTACGAGCAGTACTTC | CASSHMPSSRTYEQYF
- | TRBJ2-5 | TRBV7-9 | few | TGTGCCAGCAGCCTTAGGAGGGCCGGGGGAGAGACCCAGTACTTC | CASSLRRAGGETQYF
- | TRBJ2-5 | TRBV5-1 | - | TGCGCCACCAGAGGACCCCAAGAGACCCAGTACTTC | CATRGPQETQYF
TRBD1 | TRBJ2-4 | TRBV20-1 | - | TGCAGTGCCCCGGACAGGTCTAAGGGATTCGCCAAAAACATTCAGTACTTC | CSAPDRSKGFAKNIQYF
TRBD1 | TRBJ2-1 | TRBV5-1 | - | TGCGCCAGCAGCCTCGAAACGGGACAGGGGAGCGATGAGCAGTTCTTC | CASSLETGQGSDEQFF
- | TRBJ2-3 | TRBV20-1 | - | TGCAGTGCTAGCGAGCGGACCACAGATACGCAGTATTTT | CSASERTTDTQYF
- | TRBJ2-7 | TRBV9 | few | TGTGCCAGCAGCGTAGCTCTTGCTTTAACCTACGAGCAGTACTTC | CASSVALALTYEQYF
TRBD2 | TRBJ2-3 | TRBV7-8 | - | TGTGCCAGCAGCTCAGGACTAGAGATGGGAGCAGATACGCAGTATTTT | CASSSGLEMGADTQYF
- | TRBJ2-1 | TRBV4-1 | - | TGCGCCAGCAGCCAAGCAACCCCGACAGTGTTCGGTACCTACAATGAGCAGTTCTTC | CASSQATPTVFGTYNEQFF
- | TRBJ2-3 | TRBV5-4 | few | TGTGCCAGCAGGTTAGAACTCCTTTCAACGCAGTATTTT | CASRLELLSTQYF
- | TRBJ2-3 | TRBV10-2 | few | TGCGCCAGCAGTGTGGTGGGGGCAGGGCGCACAGATACGCAGTATTTT | CASSVVGAGRTDTQYF
- | TRBJ1-2 | TRBV2 | - | TGTGCCAGCGCATCCCAAGGGTCCGACTATGGCTACACCTTC | CASASQGSDYGYTF
TRBD1 | TRBJ1-1 | TRBV7-9 | - | TGTGCCAGCAGCTCACAGGGGGCGAGTATGAACACTGAAGCTTTCTTT | CASSSQGASMNTEAFF
- | TRBJ1-5 | TRBV29-1 | - | TGCAGCGTTGAAGTTACCAGGGGACAGCCCCAGCATTTT | CSVEVTRGQPQHF
TRBD1 | TRBJ1-2 | TRBV20-1 | few | TGCAGTGCTAGAGTCGACAGGGGACTCGATGGCTACACCTTC | CSARVDRGLDGYTF
- | TRBJ2-5 | TRBV29-1 | few | TGCAGCACGCAGGAGCGGGAGACCCAGTACTTC | CSTQERETQYF
- | TRBJ2-7 | TRBV29-1 | few | TGCAGCGTTGACGTTAGGGGCGGCGACGAGCAGTACTTC | CSVDVRGGDEQYF
- | TRBJ2-4 | TRBV3-1 | - | TGTGCCAGCAGCCAAGGCCAGTACCAAAACATTCAGTACTTC | CASSQGQYQNIQYF
- | TRBJ2-1 | TRBV9 | - | TGTGCCAGCAGCGTAGGGCCCCACAATGAGCAGTTCTTC | CASSVGPHNEQFF
TRBD1 | TRBJ1-1 | TRBV6-5 | - | TGTGCCAGTCACAGGGGAGCGAACACTGAAGCTTTCTTT | CASHRGANTEAFF
TRBD2 | TRBJ2-2 | TRBV4-1 | - | TGCGCCAGCAGCCAAGCGTCGAGCGGGGCGAACACCGGGGAGCTGTTTTTT | CASSQASSGANTGELFF
- | TRBJ1-1 | TRBV20-1 | - | TGCAGTGCTACACGGGGGACAAAAGGGGGTGAAGCTTTCTTT | CSATRGTKGGEAFF
TRBD2 | TRBJ2-1 | TRBV20-1 | - | TGCAGTGCCACGCGGGAAGCGGGGGGGTTTGAGCAGTTCTTC | CSATREAGGFEQFF
- | TRBJ1-6 | TRBV4-2 | few | TGTGCCAGCAGCCAAGCGGATAGGGGAGAAAATTCACCCCTCCACTTT | CASSQADRGENSPLHF
TRBD2 | TRBJ2-7 | TRBV23-1 | - | TGCGCCACTCTCGGGAGGGCAAGCTCCTACGAGCAGTACTTC | CATLGRASSYEQYF
- | TRBJ2-6 | TRBV2 | - | TGTGCCAGCAGTGAAGTAGGGATCCGTTCTGGGGCCAACGTCCTGACTTTC | CASSEVGIRSGANVLTF
- | TRBJ2-1 | TRBV6-4 | few | TGTGCCAGCAGTGCAGCCTCAAGCTCCTACAATGAGCAGTTCTTC | CASSAASSSYNEQFF
TRBD1 | TRBJ2-5 | TRBV7-8 | - | TGTGCCAGCAGCTTTCGGACAGGGGGACACAATGAGCAGTACTTC | CASSFRTGGHNEQYF
- | TRBJ2-5 | TRBV20-1 | many | TGCAGTGCTAGGTTAATTCCGCGGGCGCAAGAGACCCAGTACTTC | CSARLIPRAQETQYF
TRBD2 | TRBJ2-2 | TRBV4-1 | few | TGCGCCAGCAGCCAAGGCGGGGGGACTAACACCGGGGAGCTGTTTTTT | CASSQGGGTNTGELFF
- | TRBJ2-7 | TRBV21-1 | - | TGTGCCACCTCCGGGACAGGGGGCGCTTACGTCTACGAGCAGTACTTC | CATSGTGGAYVYEQYF
- | TRBJ2-1 | TRBV29-1 | - | TGCAGCGTTCGCAGGGTCGATGAGCAGTTCTTC | CSVRRVDEQFF
- | TRBJ1-5 | TRBV5-5 | - | TGTGCCAGCAGCTTGGGCCAACAGGTGCCGAATCAGCCCCAGCATTTT | CASSLGQQVPNQPQHF